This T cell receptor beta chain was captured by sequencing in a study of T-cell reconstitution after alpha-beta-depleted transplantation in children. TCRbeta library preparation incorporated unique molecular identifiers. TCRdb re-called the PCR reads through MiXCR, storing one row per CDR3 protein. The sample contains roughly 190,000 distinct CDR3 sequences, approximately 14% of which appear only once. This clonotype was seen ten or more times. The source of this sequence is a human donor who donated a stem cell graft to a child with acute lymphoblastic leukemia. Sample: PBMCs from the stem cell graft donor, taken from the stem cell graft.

CDR3 sequence: CATSGGYGDTQYF. The CDR3 bases are TGTGCCACCAGTGGGGGCTATGGGGATACGCAGTATTTT. The rearrangement links TRBV24-1 to TRBJ2-3; D perhaps matches TRBD1 (5 bases). Per germline, CDR1 KGHDR and CDR2 SFDVKD. The ends were cut back, 5 bases at V and 6 bases at J, with 11 bases in the middle. The length of the CDR3 is 13 residues.